This T cell receptor (beta chain) was recorded in a study of CD8 T cells in ankylosing spondylitis. Whole-study findings and limits: One TCR beta motif, made up of several highly homologous variants, appeared characteristic of ankylosing spondylitis blood. Disease-linked clones had a CD8+ phenotype and relatively low frequency in peripheral blood.

With molecular barcodes, quantitative 5'-RACE was used to make the TCR beta libraries. Each CDR3 protein is one row after TCRdb ran MiXCR on the 5' RACE reads. This table holds around 100,000 distinct CDR3 sequences, roughly 9% found once. On this clonotype: What it binds is not known.

V was shortened by 0 bases and J by 7 bases, with 12 bases between the two germline ends. Germline V gene sequence: CDR1 DFQATT, CDR2 SNEGSKA (reference sequence). The CDR3 has 13 residues. The V gene is TRBV20-1, the J gene TRBJ1-2; a weak D match, TRBD1 (5 bases). The sequence was obtained from a male donor with ankylosing spondylitis. Sequenced material: blood, either unsorted or a sorted T cell fraction (not recorded which). The CDR3 region is CSARDSEGPGYTF. The CDR3 nucleotides read TGCAGTGCTAGAGATTCGGAGGGGCCTGGCTACACCTTC.